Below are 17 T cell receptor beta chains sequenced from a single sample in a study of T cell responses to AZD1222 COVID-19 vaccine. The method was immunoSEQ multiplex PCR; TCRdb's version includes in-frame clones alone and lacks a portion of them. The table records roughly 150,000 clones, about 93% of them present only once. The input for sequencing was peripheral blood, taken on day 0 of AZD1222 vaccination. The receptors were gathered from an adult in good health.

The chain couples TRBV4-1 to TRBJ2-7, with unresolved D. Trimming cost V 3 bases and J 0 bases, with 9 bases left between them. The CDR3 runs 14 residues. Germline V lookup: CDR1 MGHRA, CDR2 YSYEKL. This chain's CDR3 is CASSHYTISYEQYF. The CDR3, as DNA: TGCGCCAGCAGCCATTACACCATCTCCTACGAGCAGTACTTC.

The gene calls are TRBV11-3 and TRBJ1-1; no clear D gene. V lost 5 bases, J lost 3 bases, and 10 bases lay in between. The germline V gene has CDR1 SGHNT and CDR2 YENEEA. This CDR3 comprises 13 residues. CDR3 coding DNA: TGTGCCAGCAGCCTTCACCCGGACACTGAAGCTTTCTTT. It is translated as CASSLHPDTEAFF.

The CDR3 sequence: CASSINEGNTIYF. The CDR3 nucleotides read TGTGCCAGTAGTATAAACGAAGGGAACACCATATATTTT. The V call is TRBV19, the J call TRBJ1-3; D gene uncertain. Trimming shortened V by 2 bases and J by 7 bases, and 9 bases separated the two germline ends. Germline assignment: CDR1 LNHDA and CDR2 SQIVND (reference sequence). This CDR3 is built from 13 residues.

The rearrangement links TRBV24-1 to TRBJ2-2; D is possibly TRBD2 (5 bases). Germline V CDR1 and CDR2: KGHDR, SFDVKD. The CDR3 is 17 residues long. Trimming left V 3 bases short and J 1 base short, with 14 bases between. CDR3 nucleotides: TGTGCCACCAGTGATGAACCCTCCGGACTGAACACCGGGGAGCTGTTTTTT. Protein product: CATSDEPSGLNTGELFF.

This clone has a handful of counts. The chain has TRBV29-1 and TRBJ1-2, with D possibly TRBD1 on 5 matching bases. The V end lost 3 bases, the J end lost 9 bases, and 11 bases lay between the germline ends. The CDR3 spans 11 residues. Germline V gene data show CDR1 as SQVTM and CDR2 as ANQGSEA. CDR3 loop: CSVEMGLRYTF. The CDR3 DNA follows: TGCAGCGTTGAGATGGGACTTCGCTACACCTTC.

CDR3 loop: CASRDRYLSNQPQHF. The CDR3 DNA is TGTGCCAGCAGAGACAGATACCTTAGCAATCAGCCCCAGCATTTT. V is TRBV6-6 and J is TRBJ1-5, with D possibly matching TRBD1 (5 bases). From germline, CDR1 is MNHNY and CDR2 SVGAGI (reference sequence). CDR3 length: 15 amino acids. V was trimmed by 6 bases and J by 0 bases, leaving 12 bases between them.

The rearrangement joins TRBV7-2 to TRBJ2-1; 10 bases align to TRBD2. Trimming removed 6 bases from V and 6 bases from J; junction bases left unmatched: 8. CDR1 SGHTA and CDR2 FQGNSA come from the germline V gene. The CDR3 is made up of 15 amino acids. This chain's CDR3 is CASRQAGGPSNEQFF. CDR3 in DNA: TGTGCCAGCAGACAAGCGGGGGGGCCTAGCAATGAGCAGTTCTTC.

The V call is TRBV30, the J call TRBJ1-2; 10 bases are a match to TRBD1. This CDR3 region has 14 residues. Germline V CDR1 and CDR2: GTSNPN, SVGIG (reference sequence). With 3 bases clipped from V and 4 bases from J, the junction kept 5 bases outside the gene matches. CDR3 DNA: TGTGCCTGGAGCAGGGACAGGGGTGGCTATGGCTACACCTTC. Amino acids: CAWSRDRGGYGYTF. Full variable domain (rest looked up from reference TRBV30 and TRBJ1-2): SQTIHQWPATLVQPVGSPLSLECTVEGTSNPNLYWYRQAAGRGLQLLFYSVGIGQISSEVPQNLSASRPQDRQFILSSKKLLLSDSGFYLCAWSRDRGGYGYTFGSGTRLTVV.

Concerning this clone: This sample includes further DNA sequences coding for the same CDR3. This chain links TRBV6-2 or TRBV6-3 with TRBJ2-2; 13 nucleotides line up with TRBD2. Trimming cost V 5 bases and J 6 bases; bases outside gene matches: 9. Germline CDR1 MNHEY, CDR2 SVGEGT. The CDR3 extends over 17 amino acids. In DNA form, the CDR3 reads TGTGCCAGCAGTACCCAACTAGCGGGGGGGCCGGCCGGGGAGCTGTTTTTT. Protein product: CASSTQLAGGPAGELFF.

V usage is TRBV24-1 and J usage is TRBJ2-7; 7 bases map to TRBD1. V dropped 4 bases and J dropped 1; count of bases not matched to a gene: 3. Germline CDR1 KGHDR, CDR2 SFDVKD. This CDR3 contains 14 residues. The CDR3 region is CATSEQGVSYEQYF. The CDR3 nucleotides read TGTGCCACCAGTGAGCAGGGGGTATCCTACGAGCAGTACTTC.

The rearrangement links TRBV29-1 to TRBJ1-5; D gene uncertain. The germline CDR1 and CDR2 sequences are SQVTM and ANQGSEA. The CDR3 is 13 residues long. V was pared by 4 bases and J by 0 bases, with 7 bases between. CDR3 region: CSVATDSNQPQHF. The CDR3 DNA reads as TGCAGCGTTGCGACGGATAGCAATCAGCCCCAGCATTTT.

The CDR3 protein is CASSRFLGTGRTDTQYF. In DNA form, the CDR3 reads TGCGCCAGCAGCCGATTTTTAGGGACAGGGAGGACAGATACGCAGTATTTT. The genes are TRBV5-1 and TRBJ2-3; 9 nucleotides align to TRBD1. Germline V gene lookup returns CDR1 SGHRS and CDR2 YFSETQ. V trimming: 4 bases; J trimming: 3 bases; junction bases outside the gene matches: 12. The CDR3 covers 17 residues.

CDR3: CASSYPDRGDYGYTF. CDR3 in DNA: TGTGCCAGCAGTTACCCGGACAGGGGCGACTATGGCTACACCTTC. The rearrangement links TRBV6-5 to TRBJ1-2; 9 nucleotides line up with TRBD1. CDR1 and CDR2 (germline): MNHEY, SVGAGI. The CDR3 is 15 amino acids. V lost 2 bases and J lost 3; bases outside the gene matches: 4.

The CDR3: CASSSRGRNTEAFF. The CDR3 DNA is TGTGCCAGCAGCTCCAGGGGGAGAAACACTGAAGCTTTCTTT. V gene TRBV11-3 combines with J gene TRBJ1-1; 7 nucleotides line up with TRBD1. Trimming took 4 bases from V and 2 from J; bases not matched to a gene: 4. Germline loops: CDR1 SGHNT, CDR2 YENEEA. This CDR3 is 14 amino acids long.

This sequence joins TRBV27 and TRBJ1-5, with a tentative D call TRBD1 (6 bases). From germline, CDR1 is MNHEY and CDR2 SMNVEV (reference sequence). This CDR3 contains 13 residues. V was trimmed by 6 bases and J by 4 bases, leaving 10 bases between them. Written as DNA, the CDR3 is TGTGCCAGCAGCCGGACAGCGAATCAGCCCCAGCATTTT. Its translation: CASSRTANQPQHF.

CDR3 DNA: TGCGCCAGCAGCATCTTAACTAGCGGGGAATCCTACGAGCAGTACTTC. It is translated as CASSILTSGESYEQYF. The genes are TRBV5-1 and TRBJ2-7; 10 bases line up with TRBD2. The CDR3 covers 16 residues. Germline CDR1 SGHRS, CDR2 YFSETQ. V lost 4 bases, J lost 1 base, and 8 bases stayed unmatched.

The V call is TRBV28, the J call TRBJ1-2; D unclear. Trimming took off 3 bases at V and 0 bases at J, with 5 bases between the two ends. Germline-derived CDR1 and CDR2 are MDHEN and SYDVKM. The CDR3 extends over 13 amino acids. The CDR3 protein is CASSLKANYGYTF. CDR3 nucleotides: TGTGCCAGCAGTTTGAAAGCTAACTATGGCTACACCTTC.